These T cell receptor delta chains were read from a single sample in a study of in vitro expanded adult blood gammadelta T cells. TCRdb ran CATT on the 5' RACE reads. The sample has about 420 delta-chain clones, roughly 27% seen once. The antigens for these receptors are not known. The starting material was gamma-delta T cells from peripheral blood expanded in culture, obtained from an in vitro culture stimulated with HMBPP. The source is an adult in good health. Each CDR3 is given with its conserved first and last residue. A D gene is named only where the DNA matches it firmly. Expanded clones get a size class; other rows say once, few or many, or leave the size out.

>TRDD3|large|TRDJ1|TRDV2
CACDTVTGGTDKLIF
TGTGCCTGTGACACTGTTACTGGGGGGACCGATAAACTCATCTTT
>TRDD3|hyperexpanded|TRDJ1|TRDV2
CACDTLGWGQLNKLIF
TGTGCCTGTGACACCCTTGGCTGGGGGCAACTTAATAAACTCATCTTT
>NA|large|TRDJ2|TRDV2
CACDTVTGSAQLFF
TGTGCCTGTGACACGGTGACTGGGTCGGCACAACTCTTCTTT
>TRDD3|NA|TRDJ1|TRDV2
CACDSLLGAQDKLIF
TGTGCCTGTGACAGCTTACTGGGGGCCCAGGATAAACTCATCTTT
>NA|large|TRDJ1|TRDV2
CACDAILANRTKLIF
TGTGCCTGTGACGCAATCCTGGCCAACCGGACAAAACTCATCTTT
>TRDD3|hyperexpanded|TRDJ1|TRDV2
CACDSVRGIGKYTDKLIF
TGTGCCTGTGACTCCGTAAGGGGGATAGGAAAGTACACCGATAAACTCATCTTT
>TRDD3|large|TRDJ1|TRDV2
CACDLLGDPKLIF
TGTGCCTGTGACCTACTGGGGGACCCTAAACTCATCTTT
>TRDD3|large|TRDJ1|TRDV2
CACDTVLGDTRATDKLIF
TGTGCCTGTGACACCGTACTGGGGGATACCCGCGCGACCGATAAACTCATCTTT
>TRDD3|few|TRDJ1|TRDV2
CACDTIGGYPYTDKLIF
TGTGCCTGTGACACCATTGGGGGATACCCGTACACCGATAAACTCATCTTT
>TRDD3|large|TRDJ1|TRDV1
CALGDTGGYGNTDKLIF
TGTGCTCTTGGTGATACTGGGGGATACGGGAACACCGATAAACTCATCTTT
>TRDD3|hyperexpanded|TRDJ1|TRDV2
CACDTLLGDTRLSDKLIF
TGTGCCTGTGACACCCTACTGGGGGATACGCGTCTTTCCGATAAACTCATCTTT
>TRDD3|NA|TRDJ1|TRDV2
CACDTVRTGGCSDVPDKLIF
TGTGCCTGTGACACCGTAAGAACTGGGGGATGTTCCGACGTACCCGATAAACTCATCTTT
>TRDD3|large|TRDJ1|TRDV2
CACDTMGDTGDKLIF
TGTGCCTGTGACACCATGGGGGATACGGGCGATAAACTCATCTTT
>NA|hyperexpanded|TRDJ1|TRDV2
CACDTVRVLHAGPDTDKLIF
TGTGCCTGTGACACCGTTCGTGTCCTACACGCCGGGCCCGACACCGATAAACTCATCTTT
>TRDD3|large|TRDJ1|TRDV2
CACDKVGDTPRTDKLIF
TGTGCCTGTGACAAGGTGGGGGATACGCCCCGCACCGATAAACTCATCTTT
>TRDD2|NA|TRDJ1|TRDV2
CACDTVGLPILGDVPAVRYTDKLIF
TGTGCCTGTGACACCGTAGGCCTTCCTATTCTTGGGGATGTCCCCGCGGTACGGTACACCGATAAACTCATCTTT
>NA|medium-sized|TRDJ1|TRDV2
CACDRLGADGGGYKLIF
TGTGCCTGTGACCGACTTGGGGCCGACGGGGGAGGCTATAAACTCATCTTT
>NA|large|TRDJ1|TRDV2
CACDTWGPNTDKLIF
TGTGCCTGTGACACCTGGGGCCCAAACACCGATAAACTCATCTTT
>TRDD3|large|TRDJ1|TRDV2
CACDTFSIGLGDNSTDKLIF
TGTGCCTGTGACACCTTCTCGATAGGACTGGGGGATAATAGCACCGATAAACTCATCTTT
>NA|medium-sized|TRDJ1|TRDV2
CACDSLPRPSHGWGTLHTDKLIF
TGTGCCTGTGACTCCTTACCGCGGCCTTCCCATGGTTGGGGGACACTCCACACCGATAAACTCATCTTT
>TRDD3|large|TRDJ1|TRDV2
CACDTLTGAYLTDKLIF
TGTGCCTGTGACACTCTTACTGGGGCCTACCTCACCGATAAACTCATCTTT
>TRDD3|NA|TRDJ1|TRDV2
CACDTVSTGGTLTMTDKLIF
TGTGCCTGTGACACCGTTAGTACTGGGGGAACTTTGACGATGACAGATAAACTCATCTTT
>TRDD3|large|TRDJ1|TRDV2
CACDTTLLGMDTDKLIF
TGTGCCTGTGACACTACCTTACTGGGGATGGACACCGATAAACTCATCTTT
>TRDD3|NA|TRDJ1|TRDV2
CACDRLGVRELIF
TGTGCCTGTGATCGCCTGGGGGTTAGGGAACTCATCTTT
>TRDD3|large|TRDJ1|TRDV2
CACDTVLGDTRGTDKLIF
TGTGCCTGTGACACCGTACTGGGGGATACGCGAGGGACCGATAAACTCATCTTT
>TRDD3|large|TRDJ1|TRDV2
CACDRMGDYTDKLIF
TGTGCCTGTGACAGAATGGGGGACTACACCGATAAACTCATCTTT
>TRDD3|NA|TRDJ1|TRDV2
CACESIRNLGDTGIDKLIF
TGTGCCTGTGAGTCGATACGGAATCTGGGGGATACGGGGATCGATAAACTCATCTTT
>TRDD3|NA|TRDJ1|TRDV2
CACLPLLGDKRVTDKLIF
TGTGCCTGTTTACCCTTACTGGGGGATAAAAGGGTCACCGATAAACTCATCTTT
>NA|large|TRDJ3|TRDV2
CACDTVMGATRGDTRQMFF
TGTGCCTGTGACACCGTCATGGGGGCTACTCGAGGGGACACCCGACAGATGTTTTTC